Shown below are 5 T cell receptor beta chains from a single sample sequenced in a study of CD8+ T cells in alopecia areata. RNA, once extracted, was reverse transcribed into cDNA for use as the sequencing template. Profiled with immunoSEQ multiplex PCR; TCRdb holds only in-frame clones, not every one. The sample holds around 140,000 clones, less than 70% seen once. Treatment noted: oral pan-JAK inhibitor, 5-10 mg twice daily. Material: CD8+ T cells sorted from blood, obtained at week 4, from a patient treated with tofacitinib. The receptors derive from a human donor with alopecia areata.

The genes are TRBV29-1 and TRBJ1-1; D possibly corresponds to TRBD1 (6 bases). This CDR3 comprises 12 residues. V lost 5 bases, J lost 5 bases, and 12 bases lay in between. Per the germline V gene, CDR1 is SQVTM and CDR2 is ANQGSEA. CDR3: CSVRGLRTEAFF. The CDR3 region has the DNA TGCAGCGTTAGGGGGTTAAGAACTGAAGCTTTCTTT.

The sample holds a few counts of this clone. V usage is TRBV29-1 and J usage is TRBJ1-1; no firm D call. V lost 5 bases to trimming and J lost 0 bases, with 7 bases between them. The V gene's germline CDR1 is SQVTM and CDR2 ANQGSEA. This CDR3 is built from 12 residues. CDR3 nucleotide sequence: TGCAGCGTTAACCTTTTGAACACTGAAGCTTTCTTT. It encodes CSVNLLNTEAFF.

V gene TRBV4-1 combines with J gene TRBJ2-5; D is ambiguous. CDR3 length equals 15 residues. Per the germline V gene, CDR1 is MGHRA and CDR2 is YSYEKL. Between the trimmed V and J ends, which lost 1 base and 3 bases, there was a span of 12 bases. The CDR3 loop is CASSQAWAGEETQYF. CDR3 DNA: TGCGCCAGCAGCCAAGCCTGGGCAGGCGAAGAGACCCAGTACTTC.

The chain combines TRBV7-2 with TRBJ2-7, with TRBD1 matching over 8 bases. The germline gives CDR1 SGHTA, CDR2 FQGNSA. J gave up 3 bases and V 1 base, and 8 bases lay outside the gene matches. This CDR3 comprises 16 residues. As DNA, the CDR3 is TGTGCCAGCAGCTTAGGATTCGGACAGGGCAGCTACGAGCAGTACTTC. Translating gives CASSLGFGQGSYEQYF. Full variable domain (remainder filled in from reference TRBV7-2 and TRBJ2-7): GAGVSQSPSNKVTEKGKDVELRCDPISGHTALYWYRQSLGQGLEFLIYFQGNSAPDKSGLPSDRFSAERTGGSVSTLTIQRTQQEDSAVYLCASSLGFGQGSYEQYFGPGTRLTVT.

This clone was seen a few times. The same CDR3 also results from other DNA sequences found in this sample. The chain uses TRBV5-6 and TRBJ2-1; D remains unclear. Trimming left V 0 bases short and J 5 bases short, with 3 bases between. The CDR3 loop spans 12 amino acids. Germline V gene sequence: CDR1 SGHDT, CDR2 YYEEEE. The CDR3 is CASSLGDNEQFF. The DNA for the CDR3 is TGTGCCAGCAGCTTGGGCGACAATGAGCAGTTCTTC.